Given below is one TCR beta chain in context. Its target is not known. Preparation of the TCRbeta library was carried out with unique molecular identifiers. Via MiXCR, TCRdb re-called the PCR reads, giving one row per CDR3 protein. This table has fewer than 250,000 distinct CDR3 sequences, roughly 8% appearing once. The data belong to a study of T-cell reconstitution after alpha-beta-depleted transplantation in children. Broader study findings: Hyperexpanded clones declined; after one year, newly produced T cells mostly supplied diversity. Recipient T cells and thymic progenitors that survived gave rise to the high TCRbeta diversity observed at day 60 in some patients. Several hundred graft clones that had expanded were reportedly the source of alpha-beta T cells about two months after transplant.

The specimen comprised PBMCs, mostly from graft donor cells, sampled 180 days after TCRalphabeta/CD19-depleted stem cell transplant. The receptor comes from a male patient aged 10 to 17 who had a stem cell transplant for acute lymphoblastic leukemia, so the T cells may come from the graft donor.

This CDR3 reads CASRLAGRIEAFF. CDR3 nucleotides: TGTGCCAGCCGTCTGGCGGGTAGAATTGAAGCTTTCTTT. The chain couples TRBV6-2 or TRBV6-3 to TRBJ1-1, with D unclear. Germline V lookup: CDR1 MNHEY, CDR2 SVGEGT. The CDR3 runs to 13 residues. Trimming cost V 8 bases and J 7 bases, with 17 bases left between them.